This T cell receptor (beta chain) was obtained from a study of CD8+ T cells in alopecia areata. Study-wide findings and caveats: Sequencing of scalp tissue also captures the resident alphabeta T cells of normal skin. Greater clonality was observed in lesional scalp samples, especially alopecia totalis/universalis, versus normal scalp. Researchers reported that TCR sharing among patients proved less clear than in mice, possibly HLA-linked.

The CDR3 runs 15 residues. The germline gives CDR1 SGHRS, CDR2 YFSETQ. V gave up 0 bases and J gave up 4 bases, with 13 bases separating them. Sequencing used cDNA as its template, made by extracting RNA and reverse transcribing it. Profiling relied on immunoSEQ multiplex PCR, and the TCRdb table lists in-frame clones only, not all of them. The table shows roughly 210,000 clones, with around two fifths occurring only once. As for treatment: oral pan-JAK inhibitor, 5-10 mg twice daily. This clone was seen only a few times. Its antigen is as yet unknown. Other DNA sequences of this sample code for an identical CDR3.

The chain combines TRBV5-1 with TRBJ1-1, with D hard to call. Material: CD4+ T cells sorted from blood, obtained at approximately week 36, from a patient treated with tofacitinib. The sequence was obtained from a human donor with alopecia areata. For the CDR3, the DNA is TGCGCCAGCAGCTTGGAGGCCAGGCTGGCCACTGAAGCTTTCTTT. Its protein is CASSLEARLATEAFF.